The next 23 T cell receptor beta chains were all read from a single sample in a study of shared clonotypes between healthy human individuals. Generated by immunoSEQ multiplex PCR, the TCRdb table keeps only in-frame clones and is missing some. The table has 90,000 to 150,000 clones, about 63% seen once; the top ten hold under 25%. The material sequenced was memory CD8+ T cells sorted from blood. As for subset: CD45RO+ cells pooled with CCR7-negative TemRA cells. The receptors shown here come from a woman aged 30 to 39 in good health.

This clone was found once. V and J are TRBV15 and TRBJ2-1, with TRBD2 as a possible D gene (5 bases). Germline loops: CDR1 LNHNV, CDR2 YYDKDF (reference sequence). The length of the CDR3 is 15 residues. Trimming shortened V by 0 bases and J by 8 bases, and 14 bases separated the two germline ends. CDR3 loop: CATSRDPWVEDEQFF. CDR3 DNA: TGTGCCACCAGCAGAGATCCCTGGGTGGAGGATGAGCAGTTCTTC.

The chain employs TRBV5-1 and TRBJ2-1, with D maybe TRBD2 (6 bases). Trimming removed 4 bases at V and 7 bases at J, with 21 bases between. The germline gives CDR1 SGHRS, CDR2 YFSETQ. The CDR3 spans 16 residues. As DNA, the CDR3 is TGCGCCAGCAGCCCGGACCTTGGGGGGAGTGGTAATGAGCAGTTCTTC. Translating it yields CASSPDLGGSGNEQFF.

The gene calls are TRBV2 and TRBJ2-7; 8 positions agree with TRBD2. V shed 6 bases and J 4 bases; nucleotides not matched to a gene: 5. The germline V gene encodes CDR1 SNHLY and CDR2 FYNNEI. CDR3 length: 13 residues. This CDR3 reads CASSVAGPYEQYF. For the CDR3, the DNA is TGTGCCAGCAGCGTAGCGGGACCGTACGAGCAGTACTTC.

The CDR3 bases are TGTGCCAGCAGTTTTGTTGGACTAGCGGGACCCGGGGAGCTGTTTTTT. Amino acids: CASSFVGLAGPGELFF. This chain joins TRBV27 and TRBJ2-2; 12 nucleotides agree with TRBD2. The germline CDR1 and CDR2 sequences are MNHEY and SMNVEV (reference sequence). The CDR3 runs 16 residues. The V segment lost 3 bases and the J segment 6 bases; nucleotides outside the gene matches: 5.

CDR3 bases: TGTGCCAGCAGCTCCGACGGGATCGACACCGGGGAGCTGTTTTTT. Amino acid sequence: CASSSDGIDTGELFF. This rearrangement joins TRBV7-3 to TRBJ2-2; possibly TRBD2 for D (5 bases). Trimming left V 4 bases short and J 3 bases short, with 12 bases between. CDR3 length equals 15 residues. Germline assignment: CDR1 SGHTA and CDR2 FQGTGA.

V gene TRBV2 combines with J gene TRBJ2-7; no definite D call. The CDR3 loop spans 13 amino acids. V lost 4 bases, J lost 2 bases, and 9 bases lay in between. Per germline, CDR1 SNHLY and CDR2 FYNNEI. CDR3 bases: TGTGCCAGCAGTGGGGCGGTTACCTACGAGCAGTACTTC. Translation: CASSGAVTYEQYF.

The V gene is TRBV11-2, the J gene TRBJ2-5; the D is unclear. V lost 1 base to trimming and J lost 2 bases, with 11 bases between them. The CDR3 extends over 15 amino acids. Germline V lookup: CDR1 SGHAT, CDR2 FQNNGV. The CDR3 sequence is CASSLVLDLQETQYF. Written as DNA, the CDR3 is TGTGCCAGCAGCTTAGTGCTAGACCTACAAGAGACCCAGTACTTC.

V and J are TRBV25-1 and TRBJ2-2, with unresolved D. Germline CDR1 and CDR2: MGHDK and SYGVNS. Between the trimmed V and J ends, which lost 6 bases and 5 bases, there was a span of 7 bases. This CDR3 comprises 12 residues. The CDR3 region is CASSRGTGELFF. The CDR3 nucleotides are TGTGCCAGCAGCAGAGGAACCGGGGAGCTGTTTTTT.

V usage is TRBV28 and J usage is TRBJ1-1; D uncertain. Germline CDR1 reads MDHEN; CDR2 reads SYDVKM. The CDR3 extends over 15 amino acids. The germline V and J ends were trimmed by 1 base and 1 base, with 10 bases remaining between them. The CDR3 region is CASSLSQAGNTEAFF. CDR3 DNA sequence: TGTGCCAGCAGTTTATCCCAGGCGGGGAACACTGAAGCTTTCTTT. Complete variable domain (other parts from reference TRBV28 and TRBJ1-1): DVKVTQSSRYLVKRTGEKVFLECVQDMDHENMFWYRQDPGLGLRLIYFSYDVKMKEKGDIPEGYSVSREKKERFSLILESASTNQTSMYLCASSLSQAGNTEAFFGQGTRLTVV.

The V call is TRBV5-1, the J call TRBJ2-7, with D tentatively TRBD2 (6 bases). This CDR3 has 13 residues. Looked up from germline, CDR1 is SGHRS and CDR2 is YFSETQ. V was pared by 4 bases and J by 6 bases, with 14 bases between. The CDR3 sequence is CASSPFTGAEQYF. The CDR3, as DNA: TGCGCCAGCAGCCCATTCACGGGAGCCGAGCAGTACTTC. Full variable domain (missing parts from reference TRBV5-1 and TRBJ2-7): KAGVTQTPRYLIKTRGQQVTLSCSPISGHRSVSWYQQTPGQGLQFLFEYFSETQRNKGNFPGRFSGRQFSNSRSEMNVSTLELGDSALYLCASSPFTGAEQYFGPGTRLTVT.

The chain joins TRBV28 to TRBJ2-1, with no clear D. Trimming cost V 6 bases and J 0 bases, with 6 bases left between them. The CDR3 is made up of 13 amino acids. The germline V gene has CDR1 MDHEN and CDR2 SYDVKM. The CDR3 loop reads CASRESSYNEQFF. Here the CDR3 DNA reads TGTGCCAGCAGGGAGAGCTCCTACAATGAGCAGTTCTTC.

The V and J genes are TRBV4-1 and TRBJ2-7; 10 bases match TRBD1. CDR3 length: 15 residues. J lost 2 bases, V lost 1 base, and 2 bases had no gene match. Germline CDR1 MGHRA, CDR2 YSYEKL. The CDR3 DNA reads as TGCGCCAGCAGCCAAGGGACAGGGGGGACCTACGAGCAGTACTTC. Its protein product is CASSQGTGGTYEQYF.

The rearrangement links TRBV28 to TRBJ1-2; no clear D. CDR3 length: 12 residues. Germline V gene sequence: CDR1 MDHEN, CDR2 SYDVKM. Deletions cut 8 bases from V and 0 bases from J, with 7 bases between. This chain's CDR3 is CASRPPNYGYTF. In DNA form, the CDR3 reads TGTGCCAGCCGCCCGCCTAACTATGGCTACACCTTC.

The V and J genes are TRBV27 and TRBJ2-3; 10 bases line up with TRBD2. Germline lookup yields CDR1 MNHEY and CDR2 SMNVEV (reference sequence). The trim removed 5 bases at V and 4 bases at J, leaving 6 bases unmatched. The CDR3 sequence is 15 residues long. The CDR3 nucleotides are TGTGCCAGCAGTACTGCTAGCGGGAGTCCAGATACGCAGTATTTT. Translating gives CASSTASGSPDTQYF.

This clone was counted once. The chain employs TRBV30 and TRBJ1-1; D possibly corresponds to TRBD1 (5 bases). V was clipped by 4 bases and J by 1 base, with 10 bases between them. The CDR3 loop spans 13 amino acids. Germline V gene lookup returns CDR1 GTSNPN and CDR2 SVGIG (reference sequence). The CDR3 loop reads CAWTGTANTEAFF. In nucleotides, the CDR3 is TGTGCCTGGACTGGGACGGCGAACACTGAAGCTTTCTTT.

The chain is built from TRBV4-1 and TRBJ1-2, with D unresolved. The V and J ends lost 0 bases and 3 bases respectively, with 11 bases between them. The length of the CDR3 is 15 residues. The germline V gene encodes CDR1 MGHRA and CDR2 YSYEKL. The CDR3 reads CASSQEWQPYYGYTF. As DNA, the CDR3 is TGCGCCAGCAGCCAAGAATGGCAGCCGTACTATGGCTACACCTTC.

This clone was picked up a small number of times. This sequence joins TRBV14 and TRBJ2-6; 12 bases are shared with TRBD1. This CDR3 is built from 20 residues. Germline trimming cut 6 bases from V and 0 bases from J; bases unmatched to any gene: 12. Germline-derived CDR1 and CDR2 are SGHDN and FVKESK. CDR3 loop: CASSSTGDRGLLSGANVLTF. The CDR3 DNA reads TGTGCCAGCAGTTCAACCGGGGACAGGGGGCTTCTCTCTGGGGCCAACGTCCTGACTTTC. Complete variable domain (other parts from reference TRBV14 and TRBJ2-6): EAGVTQFPSHSVIEKGQTVTLRCDPISGHDNLYWYRRVMGKEIKFLLHFVKESKQDESGMPNNRFLAERTGGTYSTLKVQPAELEDSGVYFCASSSTGDRGLLSGANVLTFGAGSRLTVL.

The CDR3 spells CASTPTSGSGYEQYF. Here the CDR3 DNA reads TGTGCCAGCACTCCAACTAGCGGGAGCGGGTACGAGCAGTACTTC. The chain combines TRBV28 with TRBJ2-7; 11 positions agree with TRBD2. Germline V lookup: CDR1 MDHEN, CDR2 SYDVKM. V shed 7 bases, J shed 4 bases, and the junction held 9 bases outside the gene matches. The CDR3 is made up of 15 amino acids.

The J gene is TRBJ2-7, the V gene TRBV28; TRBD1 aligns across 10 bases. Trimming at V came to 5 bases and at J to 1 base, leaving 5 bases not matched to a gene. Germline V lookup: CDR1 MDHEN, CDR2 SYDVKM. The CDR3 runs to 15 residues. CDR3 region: CASSGTGAQSYEQYF. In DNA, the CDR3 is TGTGCCAGCAGTGGGACAGGGGCCCAGTCCTACGAGCAGTACTTC. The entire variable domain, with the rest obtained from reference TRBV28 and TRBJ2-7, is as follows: DVKVTQSSRYLVKRTGEKVFLECVQDMDHENMFWYRQDPGLGLRLIYFSYDVKMKEKGDIPEGYSVSREKKERFSLILESASTNQTSMYLCASSGTGAQSYEQYFGPGTRLTVT.

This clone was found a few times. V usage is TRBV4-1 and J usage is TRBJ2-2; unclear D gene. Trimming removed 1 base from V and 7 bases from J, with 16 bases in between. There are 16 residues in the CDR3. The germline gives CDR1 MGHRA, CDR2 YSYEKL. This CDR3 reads CASSQVDLVSFGELFF. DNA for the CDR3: TGCGCCAGCAGCCAAGTCGATCTAGTGTCGTTCGGGGAGCTGTTTTTT.

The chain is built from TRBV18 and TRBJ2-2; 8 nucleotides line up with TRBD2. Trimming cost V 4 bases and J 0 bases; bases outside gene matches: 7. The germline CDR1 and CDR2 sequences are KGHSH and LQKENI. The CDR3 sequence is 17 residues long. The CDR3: CASSLGLAATNTGELFF. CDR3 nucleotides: TGTGCCAGCTCACTAGGACTAGCCGCAACGAACACCGGGGAGCTGTTTTTT.

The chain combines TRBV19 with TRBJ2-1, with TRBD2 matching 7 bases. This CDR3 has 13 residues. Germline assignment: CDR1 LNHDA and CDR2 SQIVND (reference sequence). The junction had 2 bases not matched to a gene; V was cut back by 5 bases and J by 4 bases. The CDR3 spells CASSPGLYNEQFF. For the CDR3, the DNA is TGTGCCAGTAGTCCGGGACTATACAATGAGCAGTTCTTC.

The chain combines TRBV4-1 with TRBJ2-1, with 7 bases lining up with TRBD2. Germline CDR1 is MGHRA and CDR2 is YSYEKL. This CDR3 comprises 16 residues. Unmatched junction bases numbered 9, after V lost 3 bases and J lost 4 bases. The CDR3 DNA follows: TGCGCCAGCAGCCAGGGTTTAGCGGGCCTGTACAATGAGCAGTTCTTC. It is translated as CASSQGLAGLYNEQFF.